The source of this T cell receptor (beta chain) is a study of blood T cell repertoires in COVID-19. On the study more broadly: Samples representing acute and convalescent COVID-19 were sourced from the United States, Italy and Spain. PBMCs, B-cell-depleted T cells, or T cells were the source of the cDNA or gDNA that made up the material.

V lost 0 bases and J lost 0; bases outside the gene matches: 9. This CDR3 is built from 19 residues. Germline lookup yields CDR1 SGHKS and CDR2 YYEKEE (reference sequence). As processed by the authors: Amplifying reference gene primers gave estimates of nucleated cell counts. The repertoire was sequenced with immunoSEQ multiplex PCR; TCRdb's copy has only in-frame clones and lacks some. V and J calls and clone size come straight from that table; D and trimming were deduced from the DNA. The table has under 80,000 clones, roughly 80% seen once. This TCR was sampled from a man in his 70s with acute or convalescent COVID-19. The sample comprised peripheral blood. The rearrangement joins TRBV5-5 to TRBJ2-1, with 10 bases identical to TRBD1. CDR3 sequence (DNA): TGTGCCAGCAGCTTGGCCCCGACAGGGGGCCTAAGCTCCTACAATGAGCAGTTCTTC. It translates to CASSLAPTGGLSSYNEQFF.